This entry describes one T cell receptor (beta chain). Its matching antigen is unknown. This sample includes further DNA sequences coding for the same CDR3. This sample was included in a study of cytomegalovirus exposure and HLA in healthy donors. Turning to the study itself: Earlier results showed 90 million to 130 million unique TCR beta sequences derived from approximately 170 million T cells.

The germline V and J ends were trimmed by 5 bases and 0 bases, with 10 bases remaining between them. This CDR3 is 15 amino acids long. Germline CDR1 and CDR2: SEHNR and FQNEAQ (reference sequence). 13 Jbeta primers and 60 Vbeta primers were used for the PCR. The table came from immunoSEQ multiplex PCR; TCRdb's copy has only in-frame clones and leaves some out. In the table there are 80,000 to 130,000 clones, around 80% of which are singletons. Study results and limitations: According to an earlier analysis, most TCR beta V segments yielded productive rearrangements about 90% or about 30% of the time. A few of the chains that were CMV-associated were confirmed in vitro to be specific for CMV antigens.

The sequence came from a male donor in good health and CMV-seropositive. Sequencing used PBMCs. The chain employs TRBV7-9 and TRBJ1-4; no firm D call. The CDR3 bases are TGTGCCAGCAGCCCCCGCGCCTCAACTAATGAAAAACTGTTTTTT. Its translation: CASSPRASTNEKLFF.